Reported below is one T cell receptor beta chain. The sample is drawn from a study of brain metastases from non-small cell lung cancer. TCRdb's copy holds only in-frame clones and misses some; the assay was immunoSEQ multiplex PCR. The data contain 2,000 to 3,000 clones, roughly 89% of them seen just once; the ten biggest clones take up around 4%. CDR1 is KGHDR and CDR2 is SFDVKD in the germline V gene. The CDR3 contains 13 residues. Trimming took off 4 bases at V and 6 bases at J, with 8 bases between the two ends. V and J are TRBV24-1 and TRBJ2-2; D remains ambiguous. This TCR came from a donor at least 40 years old with non-small cell lung cancer. The specimen sequenced was primary lung tumor tissue. The CDR3 DNA reads TGTGCCACCAGTGAAAGAGATCCCGGGGAGCTGTTTTTT. This codes for CATSERDPGELFF.